Below, 23 T cell receptor beta chains from the same sample are listed, as sequenced in a study of cytomegalovirus exposure and HLA in healthy donors. Vbeta (60) and Jbeta (13) primers were used in the PCR. This table comes from immunoSEQ multiplex PCR, and its TCRdb copy is limited to in-frame clones, with some not included. The top ten hold under 2.5% of the sample, which has 110,000 to 150,000 clones, about 70% seen once. The sequenced material came from PBMCs. The receptors were gathered from a woman aged 60-75 years in good health and CMV-seropositive.

The V gene is TRBV7-2, the J gene TRBJ2-5, with D perhaps TRBD2 (5 bases). The CDR3 has 14 residues. Trimming removed 5 bases from V and 6 bases from J, with 16 bases in between. The germline CDR1 and CDR2 sequences are SGHTA and FQGNSA. The CDR3 here is CASSPPPEGKTQYF. CDR3 coding DNA: TGTGCCAGCAGCCCCCCCCCTGAGGGAAAGACCCAGTACTTC.

The chain links TRBV4-2 to TRBJ2-7; tentative D call: TRBD1 (6 bases). The CDR3 length is 15 residues. V was clipped by 1 base and J by 5 bases, with 15 bases between them. Germline lookup yields CDR1 LGHNA and CDR2 YNFKEQ. The CDR3 nucleotides are TGTGCCAGCAGCCAAGGGGTCAGGGGTGGAAACGAGCAGTACTTC. Its translation: CASSQGVRGGNEQYF.

This chain uses TRBV4-1 with TRBJ1-3, with D possibly TRBD1 on 5 matching bases. V lost 1 base and J lost 0, with 16 bases in between. Germline V lookup: CDR1 MGHRA, CDR2 YSYEKL. The CDR3 runs to 18 residues. The CDR3 protein is CASSQVAQLQVSGNTIYF. CDR3 in DNA: TGCGCCAGCAGCCAAGTCGCTCAGCTACAGGTCTCTGGAAACACCATATATTTT.

V usage is TRBV7-3 and J usage is TRBJ1-2, with D unresolved. V lost 2 bases and J lost 2, with 6 bases in between. This CDR3 region has 13 residues. In germline, CDR1 is SGHTA, CDR2 FQGTGA. Here the CDR3 DNA reads TGTGCCAGCAGCTTAGGGCAGAACTATGGCTACACCTTC. Its translation is CASSLGQNYGYTF.

The chain uses TRBV5-1 and TRBJ2-3, with 9 bases identical to TRBD1. The germline gives CDR1 SGHRS, CDR2 YFSETQ. There are 14 residues in the CDR3. V trimming: 3 bases; J trimming: 3 bases; junction bases outside the gene matches: 2. The CDR3: CASSSDRGTDTQYF. The DNA for the CDR3 is TGCGCCAGCAGCTCTGACAGGGGGACAGATACGCAGTATTTT.

The chain links TRBV6-1 to TRBJ2-1; 16 bases are shared with TRBD2. Germline assignment: CDR1 MNHNS and CDR2 SASEGT. The V and J ends lost 7 bases and 8 bases, in that order; junction bases with no gene match: 5. The CDR3 is 15 amino acids. This chain's CDR3 is CASKLGTSGRDEQFF. DNA of the CDR3: TGTGCCAGCAAGCTCGGGACTAGCGGGAGGGATGAGCAGTTCTTC.

This chain links TRBV27 with TRBJ1-2; D remains unclear. Germline CDR1 reads MNHEY; CDR2 reads SMNVEV (reference sequence). The CDR3 length is 13 residues. V lost 6 bases, J lost 8 bases, and 16 bases lay in between. CDR3 bases: TGTGCCAGCAGGCACGATATCCGGGGAGGCTACACCTTC. The encoded protein is CASRHDIRGGYTF.

This sequence joins TRBV27 and TRBJ2-7; 15 bases align to TRBD2. CDR3 size: 14 residues. V lost 7 bases, J lost 6 bases, and 4 bases stayed unmatched. Germline V gene data show CDR1 as MNHEY and CDR2 as SMNVEV (reference sequence). The CDR3 spells CASNTGLAGGEQYF. In DNA form, the CDR3 reads TGTGCCAGCAATACGGGACTAGCGGGAGGCGAGCAGTACTTC.

The CDR3 DNA reads as TGTGCCAGCAGTTCGTACAGCTACACTGAAGCTTTCTTT. This encodes CASSSYSYTEAFF. The gene calls are TRBV28 and TRBJ1-1; D is ambiguous. The V end lost 4 bases, the J end lost 3 bases, and 9 bases lay between the germline ends. CDR1 is MDHEN, CDR2 SYDVKM, per germline. The CDR3 consists of 13 residues.

The V gene is TRBV28, the J gene TRBJ1-2, with D uncertain. The V gene lost 4 bases and the J gene lost 1 base, with 4 bases spanning the gap. Germline V lookup: CDR1 MDHEN, CDR2 SYDVKM. The length of the CDR3 is 12 residues. The CDR3: CASSWSNYGYTF. CDR3 sequence (DNA): TGTGCCAGCAGTTGGAGTAACTATGGCTACACCTTC.

The chain recombines TRBV7-3 with TRBJ2-1; 7 nucleotides line up with TRBD1. From germline, CDR1 is SGHTA and CDR2 FQGTGA. V lost 4 bases, J lost 1 base, and 4 bases stayed unmatched. This CDR3 contains 15 residues. In DNA form, the CDR3 reads TGTGCCAGCAGCTCGACGGGACAGTCCTACAATGAGCAGTTCTTC. Protein sequence: CASSSTGQSYNEQFF.

The V call is TRBV5-1, the J call TRBJ2-7; D is possibly TRBD2 (5 bases). The V and J ends lost 2 bases and 7 bases respectively, with 19 bases between them. The CDR3 has 15 residues. CDR1 is SGHRS, CDR2 YFSETQ, per germline. CDR3: CASSLSRQDSREQYF. The CDR3 DNA reads TGCGCCAGCAGCTTATCGAGGCAGGACTCGCGGGAGCAGTACTTC.

The V call is TRBV19, the J call TRBJ2-7, with D tentatively TRBD2 (5 bases). V was clipped by 1 base and J by 1 base, with 8 bases between them. The CDR3 runs 14 residues. Per germline, CDR1 LNHDA and CDR2 SQIVND (reference sequence). CDR3 amino acids: CASSIASRSYEQYF. The CDR3 coding sequence is TGTGCCAGTAGTATAGCTAGCAGGTCCTACGAGCAGTACTTC.

This clone appeared a few times. The rearrangement joins TRBV5-4 to TRBJ2-7; 8 nucleotides line up with TRBD2. Germline V gene lookup returns CDR1 SGHNT and CDR2 YYREEE (reference sequence). The CDR3 runs 15 residues. With V trimmed by 4 bases and J by 3 bases, 9 bases remained unmatched. CDR3 nucleotide sequence: TGTGCCAGCAGCCGTGGGGGTAGCGGGAACTACGAGCAGTACTTC. Protein: CASSRGGSGNYEQYF.

This clone turned up a few times. J is TRBJ2-1 and V is TRBV19; TRBD2 matches 10 bases. The CDR3 sequence is 15 residues long. The V segment lost 2 bases and the J segment 3 bases; nucleotides outside the gene matches: 1. The V gene's germline CDR1 is LNHDA and CDR2 SQIVND (reference sequence). The CDR3 region has the DNA TGTGCCAGTAGTATACTAGCGGGAGACTACAATGAGCAGTTCTTC. It specifies CASSILAGDYNEQFF. The full variable domain, its missing parts supplied by reference TRBV19 and TRBJ2-1, is DGGITQSPKYLFRKEGQNVTLSCEQNLNHDAMYWYRQDPGQGLRLIYYSQIVNDFQKGDIAEGYSVSREKKESFPLTVTSAQKNPTAFYLCASSILAGDYNEQFFGPGTRLTVL.

CDR3 nucleotides: TGTGCCAGCAGCTCAACCGGGACAGGGGTCTATGGCTACACCTTC. This translates into CASSSTGTGVYGYTF. The chain combines TRBV7-9 with TRBJ1-2, with TRBD1 matching 10 bases. Germline lookup yields CDR1 SEHNR and CDR2 FQNEAQ (reference sequence). The trim removed 4 bases at V and 4 bases at J, leaving 6 bases unmatched. The CDR3 has 15 amino acids.

The rearrangement joins TRBV5-6 to TRBJ2-5, with 9 bases that match TRBD2. Per the germline V gene, CDR1 is SGHDT and CDR2 is YYEEEE. The CDR3 is made up of 15 amino acids. V lost 4 bases, J lost 4 bases, and 8 bases stayed unmatched. CDR3 in DNA: TGTGCCAGCAGCCCACGGGCGGGAGGGCGAGAGACCCAGTACTTC. Its protein product is CASSPRAGGRETQYF.

V usage is TRBV19 and J usage is TRBJ2-7; TRBD2 aligns across 7 bases. This CDR3 is 13 amino acids long. With 4 bases clipped from V and 3 bases from J, the junction kept 3 bases outside the gene matches. The germline V gene encodes CDR1 LNHDA and CDR2 SQIVND (reference sequence). CDR3 coding DNA: TGTGCCAGTAGTAGGACTAGAAACTACGAGCAGTACTTC. Translation gives CASSRTRNYEQYF.

The rearrangement uses TRBV2 and TRBJ2-1; D call uncertain. Per germline, CDR1 SNHLY and CDR2 FYNNEI. Trimming pared 6 bases from V and 5 bases from J, leaving 2 bases between. The CDR3 runs to 10 residues. The CDR3 region has the DNA TGTGCCAGCAGCGACAATGAGCAGTTCTTC. This codes for CASSDNEQFF.

The gene calls are TRBV6-5 and TRBJ1-6, with no clear D. The CDR3 loop spans 14 amino acids. Germline CDR1 MNHEY, CDR2 SVGAGI. The V end was cut by 6 bases, the J end by 13 bases, with 19 bases between. DNA for the CDR3: TGTGCCAGCAGCGAGACTCTGCGTCTGCGGCCCCTCCACTTT. It translates to CASSETLRLRPLHF.

The V call is TRBV11-2, the J call TRBJ1-4; possible D gene TRBD1, 6 bases. Germline lookup yields CDR1 SGHAT and CDR2 FQNNGV. The CDR3 is 15 amino acids. V was shortened by 3 bases and J by 8 bases, with 16 bases between the two germline ends. As DNA, the CDR3 is TGTGCCAGCAGCTTGGGGGCGGGCAGTAGCGAAAAACTGTTTTTT. Translation: CASSLGAGSSEKLFF.

The chain joins TRBV6-1 to TRBJ1-5; D is uncertain. The CDR3 has 14 amino acids. Germline V gene sequence: CDR1 MNHNS, CDR2 SASEGT. V shed 6 bases and J shed 4 bases, with 13 bases lying between them. The CDR3 sequence is CASRPEAGNQPQHF. CDR3 DNA: TGTGCCAGCAGGCCCGAGGCGGGGAATCAGCCCCAGCATTTT.

V and J are TRBV7-9 and TRBJ1-3; TRBD1 might be the D (6 bases). CDR1 is SEHNR and CDR2 is FQNEAQ in the germline V gene (reference sequence). V lost 5 bases and J lost 0, with 20 bases in between. The CDR3 is 18 residues long. The CDR3 nucleotides are TGTGCCAGCAGCCCAGACATCCCGACAGGCGACTCTGGAAACACCATATATTTT. Encoded protein: CASSPDIPTGDSGNTIYF.